This T cell receptor beta chain was recorded in a study of cytomegalovirus exposure and HLA in healthy donors. Study findings and constraints: Data from an earlier analysis indicated that most TCR beta V segments were productive either about 87% or about 30% of the time. In vitro testing confirmed a few CMV-associated chains as specific for CMV antigens. Reportedly, a later analysis found an Asian-associated ancestry cluster had fewer N-insertions than the roughly 700-donor mean.

With respect to this clone: Its antigen is as yet unknown.

Germline V gene sequence: CDR1 SGHNT, CDR2 YYREEE (reference sequence). The V and J ends lost 4 bases and 3 bases, in that order; junction bases with no gene match: 8. The length of the CDR3 is 15 residues. Both 60 Vbeta primers and 13 Jbeta primers went into the PCR. The assay was immunoSEQ multiplex PCR, and TCRdb's table has in-frame clones only and misses some. The repertoire has over 200,000 clones, approximately 78% of them found once; the top ten carry over 3.5%. The chain uses TRBV5-4 and TRBJ2-7; 9 bases are shared with TRBD1. Material for sequencing was PBMCs. The receptor was isolated from a male donor in good health and CMV-seronegative. In nucleotides, the CDR3 is TGTGCCAGCAGCGTAACAGGGGGCGCAAGCTACGAGCAGTACTTC. Translating gives CASSVTGGASYEQYF.